Reported below is one T cell receptor (beta chain). Its antigen is currently not known. Base-call qualities are not available, and no considerably larger clone is one nucleotide away. The cohort consisted of more than 650 healthy bone marrow donors. At the time of sampling, all cohort members were nominally healthy, though unrecorded immune exposures were likely present. The donor was CMV seronegative and was included in the group of approximately 350 seronegative cohort members. Every donor gave a peripheral blood sample, and the peripheral blood mononuclear cells from that sample were used for TCR beta sequencing. The Qiagen DNeasy Blood Extraction Kit was used to extract genomic DNA from the blood cell samples. The library was produced with the immunoSEQ multiplex PCR assay. For the multiplex PCR, a mixture combining 60 forward primers for TCR Vbeta segments and 13 reverse primers for TCR Jbeta segments was used. The CDR3 region of rearranged TCR beta genes was amplified from genomic DNA by a multiplex PCR assay. Amplified TCR beta libraries were sequenced as 87-base-pair reads on the Illumina HiSeq System. Regarding the original processing steps: A later analysis counted about 80 million unique TCR beta chains across the 666 repertoires, and some 11 million of these chains were shared by at least two donors. Raw reads were error-corrected and collapsed into unique sequences by a nearest-neighbor algorithm in which closely related sequences were merged to remove PCR and sequencing errors. CDR3 sequences were aligned to IMGT reference sequences to assign V, D and J gene segments. For a sequence to be retained, at least a six-nucleotide match to both a V gene segment and a J gene segment was required. Rearrangements were called productive when the CDR3 lacked stop codons and stayed in frame with V and J; all others were non-productive. CDR3 was defined according to IMGT convention as the region running from the second conserved V-encoded cysteine to the conserved J-encoded phenylalanine. The earlier analysis of about 500 of the donors excluded sequences that lacked an unambiguous match to a single V gene segment. In an earlier analysis of 587 of the donors, V segments were called functional above 56.7% productive rearrangements and were called segregating when the between-donor standard deviation exceeded 5%. A statistical classification framework was developed to diagnose cytomegalovirus status using the catalog of TCR beta chain sequences. A later analysis assigned V and J genes by comparing TCR nucleotide sequences with IMGT/GENE-DB human TR gene sequences. In a later analysis, CDR3 sequences and most-parsimonious VDJ recombination scenarios were assigned using the TCRdist pipeline. A later analysis defined each TCR beta chain by its CDR3 amino acid sequence plus V-gene family, and excluded reads lacking a unique V-gene family. A later analysis removed several hundred highly shared, low-generation-probability nucleotide sequences to deal with suspected cross-contamination and a sequencing artifact. In a later analysis, a clonal expansion index for each public chain was calculated from normalized within-repertoire ranks of inferred template counts. Generation probabilities in a later analysis came from a VDJ recombination model fitted to out-of-frame rearrangements, and those results were checked against IGoR. In a later analysis, TCR-TCR, TCR-HLA and TCR-CMV co-occurrence was scored with hypergeometric tests, and a repertoire-size bias correction was applied to TCR pairs. A later analysis estimated false discovery rates by permuting HLA or CMV assignments 20 times. In a later analysis, co-occurring TCRs were grouped using DBSCAN, with TCRdist sequence similarity added in when clustering inside HLA-allele-positive subsets. Repertoires with fewer than 30,000 or more than 120,000 public chains, plus five repertoires with anomalous nucleotide sharing, were excluded from co-occurrence clustering. This immuneACCESS table, as held by TCRdb, lists in-frame sequences with V and J called but not all clones. Of the missing ones, under half trace to an unresolved V gene in checked studies; the others have no known cause. V and J calls and clone size follow that table, whereas D and trimming were derived from the DNA. This sample lists some 160,000 clones; 80% to 85% were detected once. The biggest ten clones account for approximately 2% of the sample.

The data are from a study of cytomegalovirus exposure and HLA in healthy donors (dated by TCRdb to 2017 to 2019). A note on the overall study: An earlier analysis of 587 of the donors reported 276 Gb of sequence data and 95 million to 130 million unique TCR beta sequences obtained from some 200 million T cells. An early release that covered 640 HLA-typed donors contained about 300 gigabases of sequencing data and tens of millions of unique TCR sequences. The genetic ancestry cluster associated with self-reported Caucasian donors included around four fifths of the approximately 430 genotyped donors. The study aimed to test whether cataloging public T cell receptors could reveal signatures of past pathogen exposure. The study profiled the T cell repertoires of about 640 subjects by immunosequencing and related them to cytomegalovirus serostatus. In addition to the first cohort of roughly 700 subjects, a separate validation cohort of 120 different subjects was used. To predict cytomegalovirus infection status, the study brought together high-throughput TCR immunosequencing, statistical association of individual TCRs with disease status, and machine learning. In a later analysis, previously published TCR beta repertoires from several hundred donors were re-analyzed and high-resolution HLA genotyping was added so that TCR occurrence patterns could be studied. The later analysis used no new phenotypic data to find candidate immune exposures, relying instead on TCR beta sequences and their occurrence across donors. To decide whether each TCR beta V gene segment behaved as functional or pseudogenic, an earlier analysis of some 600 of the donors relied on high-throughput TCR beta sequencing. Donor age, sex, ethnicity and CMV serostatus were collected together with the repertoire data. Genome-wide SNP genotypes for about 60% of the 666 donors were used in a later genetic analysis, which treated that subset as a discovery cohort. Every repertoire in the discovery cohort had been generated on one and the same sequencing platform. Class I and class II HLA loci were covered by the typing at four-digit resolution. Typing coverage differed by locus: A, B, C, DRB1 and DQB1 were typed in about 620-640 donors, DQA1 in 500 to 550, DPA1 in some 610, and DPB1 in 472. Four or five DR-DQ haplotypes were handled as single units for association and clustering because linkage in the cohort was strong. Across 398 genotyped donors of the cohort, an average of about 240,000 unique TCR beta nucleotide sequences per donor were sequenced, and roughly a sixth of those sequences were non-productive. Study-level results and caveats: In a later genetic analysis, a missense DCLRE1C variant was associated with V-gene and J-gene trimming of TCR beta chains, and the association was replicated in an independent cohort. A further reported finding was that TCR beta sequences accurately predicted the HLA-A and HLA-B alleles for most subjects in the first cohort. Compared with equally common non-associated chains, HLA-associated TCR beta chains in a later analysis were more clonally expanded and had lower generation probabilities. The only immune exposure information available for the cohort was CMV serostatus. Broadly in line with IMGT annotations, most TCR beta V segments showed up in productive rearrangements about 87% or about 30% of the time in an earlier analysis of under 700 of the donors. When HLA alleles, especially DR and DQ, strongly co-occurred, attributing TCR associations to individual alleles was difficult. The authors suggested that the approach could potentially be generalized to other disease states and immunological phenotypes. Roughly uniform sequencing depth across donors was assumed in presence/absence analyses, although this assumption may not hold. Because the 87-base-pair reads could not distinguish some IMGT-functional V segments, including TRBV6-2 and TRBV6-3, those segments were excluded. At a false discovery rate of 0.05, a later analysis linked 15,000 to 20,000 TCR beta sequences to specific HLA alleles. Only TCR beta chains were sequenced in this cohort, and the absence of alpha or paired-chain data limited detectable features. Linkage disequilibrium might explain the correlated functional status among segregating V segments, but an unknown experimental factor could not be ruled out. Because HLA typing was unavailable for some donors at each locus, only the typed subset was used in association tests. Some 16 rarely observed V segments, including chromosome 9 orphons, were excluded from the earlier analysis of about 500 of the donors because counts were too low. Compared with the roughly 700-donor mean, donors in an Asian-associated ancestry cluster had fewer N-insertions in productive TCRs, according to a later genetic analysis. Across donors, most TCR sequences were observed very rarely, whereas some public TCRs were present in many individuals. A later analysis reported that several top co-occurrence clusters appeared linked to parvovirus B19, influenza, CMV and Epstein-Barr virus. In both the original and validation cohorts, the classifier was reported to diagnose cytomegalovirus status with high specificity and sensitivity. The study gave a list of 150 to 200 TCR beta chains associated with cytomegalovirus. A few of the identified cytomegalovirus-associated TCR beta chains were confirmed in vitro to be specific for cytomegalovirus antigens. The sequencing pipeline was judged likely to have produced a cluster of highly shared sequence variants as a technical artifact. Most CMV-associated TCR beta chains appeared to be HLA-restricted in a later analysis, and the HLA associations seemed to be driven largely by CMV exposure. In a later analysis, the rate of TCR association differed among HLA loci, with DRB1 alleles having the most associated TCRs and HLA-C alleles having the fewest.

According to the germline V gene (reference sequence), CDR1 reads SGHNT and CDR2 reads YYREEE. V and J are truncated by 2 bases and 7 bases respectively, leaving an intervening sequence of 16 bases. The cysteine opens and the phenylalanine closes a CDR3 of 15 amino acids. Here the CDR3 DNA is all that survives: 45 bases in frame from base 1. The rearranged segments are TRBV5-4 and TRBJ2-1; the D gene is perhaps TRBD2, on 6 matching bases. Sequences were obtained from PBMCs. This TCR was recovered from a man between 18 and 35 years old in good health and CMV-seronegative. The CDR3: CASSFRLAIGNEQFF. At the DNA level, the sequence is TGTGCCAGCAGCTTTCGGCTAGCGATCGGAAATGAGCAGTTCTTC.